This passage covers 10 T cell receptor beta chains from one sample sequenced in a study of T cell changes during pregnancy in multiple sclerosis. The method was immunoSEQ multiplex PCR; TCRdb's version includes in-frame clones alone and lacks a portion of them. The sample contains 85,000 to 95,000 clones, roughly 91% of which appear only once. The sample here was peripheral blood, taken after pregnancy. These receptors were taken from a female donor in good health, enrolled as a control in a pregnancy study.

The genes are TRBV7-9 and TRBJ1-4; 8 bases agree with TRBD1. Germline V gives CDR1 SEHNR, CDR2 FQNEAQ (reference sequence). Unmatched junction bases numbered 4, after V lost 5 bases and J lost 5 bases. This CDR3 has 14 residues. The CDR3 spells CASSQTGANEKLFF. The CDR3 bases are TGTGCCAGCAGCCAGACAGGGGCGAATGAAAAACTGTTTTTT.

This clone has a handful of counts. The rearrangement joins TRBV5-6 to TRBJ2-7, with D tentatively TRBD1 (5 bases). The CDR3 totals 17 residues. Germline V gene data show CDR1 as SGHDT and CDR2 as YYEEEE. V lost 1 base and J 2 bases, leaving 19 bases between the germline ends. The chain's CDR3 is CASSLKLWPVDTYEQYF. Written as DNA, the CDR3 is TGTGCCAGCAGCTTGAAACTTTGGCCGGTGGACACCTACGAGCAGTACTTC.

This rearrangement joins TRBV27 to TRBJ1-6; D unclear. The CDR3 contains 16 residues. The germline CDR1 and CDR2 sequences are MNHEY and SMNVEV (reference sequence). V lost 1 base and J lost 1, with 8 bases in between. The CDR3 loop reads CASSLFSSSYNSPLHF. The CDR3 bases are TGTGCCAGCAGTTTATTCTCGTCGTCCTATAATTCACCCCTCCACTTT.

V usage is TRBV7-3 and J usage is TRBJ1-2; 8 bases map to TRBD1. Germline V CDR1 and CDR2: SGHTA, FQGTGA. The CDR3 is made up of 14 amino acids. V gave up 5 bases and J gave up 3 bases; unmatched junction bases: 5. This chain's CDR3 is CASSPSDRDYGYTF. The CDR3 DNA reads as TGTGCCAGCAGCCCTTCGGACAGGGACTATGGCTACACCTTC.

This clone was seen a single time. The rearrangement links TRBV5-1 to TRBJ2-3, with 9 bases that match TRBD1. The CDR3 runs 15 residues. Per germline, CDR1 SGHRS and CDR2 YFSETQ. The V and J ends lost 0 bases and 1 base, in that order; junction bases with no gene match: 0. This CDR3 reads CASSLDRGRTDTQYF. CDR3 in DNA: TGCGCCAGCAGCTTGGACAGGGGGCGCACAGATACGCAGTATTTT.

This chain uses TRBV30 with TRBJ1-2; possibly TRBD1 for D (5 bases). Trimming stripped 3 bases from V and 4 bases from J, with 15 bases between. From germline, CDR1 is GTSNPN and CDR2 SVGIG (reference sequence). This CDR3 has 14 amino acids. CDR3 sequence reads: CAWRLQVVRYGYTF. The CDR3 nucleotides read TGTGCCTGGAGACTACAGGTCGTTCGCTATGGCTACACCTTC.

The CDR3 here is CASRSTGYQPQHF. DNA of the CDR3: TGTGCCAGCAGATCGACAGGGTATCAGCCCCAGCATTTT. This chain joins TRBV28 and TRBJ1-5; 7 bases are shared with TRBD1. Germline CDR1 and CDR2: MDHEN and SYDVKM. This CDR3 comprises 13 residues. The V segment lost 6 bases and the J segment 5 bases; nucleotides outside the gene matches: 4.

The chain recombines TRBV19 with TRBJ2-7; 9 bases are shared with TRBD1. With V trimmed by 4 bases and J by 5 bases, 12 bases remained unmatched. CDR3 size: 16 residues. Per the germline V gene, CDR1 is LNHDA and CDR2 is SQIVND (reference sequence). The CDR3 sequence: CASSTKRQGGPHEQYF. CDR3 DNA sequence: TGTGCCAGTAGTACAAAACGACAGGGGGGCCCCCACGAGCAGTACTTC.

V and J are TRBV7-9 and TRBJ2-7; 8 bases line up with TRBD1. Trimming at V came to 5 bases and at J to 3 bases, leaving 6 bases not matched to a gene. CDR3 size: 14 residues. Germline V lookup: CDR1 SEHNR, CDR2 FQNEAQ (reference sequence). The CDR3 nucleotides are TGTGCCAGCAGCGCCGGGACAGGCCTCTACGAGCAGTACTTC. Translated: CASSAGTGLYEQYF.

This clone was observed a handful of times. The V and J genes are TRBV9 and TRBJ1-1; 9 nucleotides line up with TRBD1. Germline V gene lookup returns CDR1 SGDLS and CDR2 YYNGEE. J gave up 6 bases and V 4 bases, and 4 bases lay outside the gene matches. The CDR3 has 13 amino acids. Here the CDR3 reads CASSPGTGSEAFF. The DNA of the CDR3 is TGTGCCAGCAGCCCGGGGACAGGGTCTGAAGCTTTCTTT.